This is a list of T cell receptor beta chains from one sample in a study of beta chain features in type 1 diabetes. Here immunoSEQ multiplex PCR was the method, and the copy in TCRdb shows in-frame clones only, minus some. The repertoire holds a few hundred thousand clones, around a fifth seen once, with under 0.055% in the top ten. The material sequenced was naive CD4+ T cells from blood. The receptors were gathered from a woman under 30 in good health. The CDR3 runs from the conserved cysteine through the conserved F or W. A D gene is named only where the DNA matches it firmly. Only some rows state a clone size, as once, few, many or a class for expanded clones.

abundance | j_gene | d_gene | v_gene | CDR3nt | CDR3aa
. | TRBJ2-1 | TRBD2 | TRBV7-7 | TGTGCTAGCAGCTTAGGGACTAGCGGCAACAATGAGCAGTTCTTC | CASSLGTSGNNEQFF
few | TRBJ1-1 | . | TRBV29-1 | TGCAGCGCGATAACAGGACGCACTGAAGCTTTCTTT | CSAITGRTEAFF
few | TRBJ2-1 | . | TRBV2 | TGTGCCAGCAGTGCGGCGGCCCCCTCCTACAATGAGCAGTTCTTC | CASSAAAPSYNEQFF
. | TRBJ2-1 | TRBD1 | TRBV6-6 | TGTGCCAGCATGGACAGGGAGAGATACAATGAGCAGTTCTTC | CASMDRERYNEQFF
. | TRBJ1-6 | TRBD1 | TRBV6-5 | TGTGCCAGCAGTGAGGGGGCGGGAGGATCACCCCTCCACTTT | CASSEGAGGSPLHF
. | TRBJ1-2 | TRBD1 | TRBV7-6 | TGTGCCAGCAGCTTAGGCCGGACAGGGACTAACTATGGCTACACCTTC | CASSLGRTGTNYGYTF
. | TRBJ2-3 | . | TRBV7-3 | TGTGCCAGCAGCTTAACACGGGGGGCTAGCACAGATACGCAGTATTTT | CASSLTRGASTDTQYF
. | TRBJ1-1 | TRBD1 | TRBV30 | TGTGCCTGGACCACAGGGGGGAACACTGAAGCTTTCTTT | CAWTTGGNTEAFF
few | TRBJ2-3 | TRBD1 | TRBV25-1 | TGTGCCAGCAGTGATGGGACAGGTTCAGATACGCAGTATTTT | CASSDGTGSDTQYF
. | TRBJ1-5 | . | TRBV7-9 | TGTGCCAGCAGCTTAGACGGGGTAGAGCAGCCCCAGCATTTT | CASSLDGVEQPQHF
. | TRBJ2-2 | . | TRBV5-4 | TGTGCCAGCAGCCTGGCGAGTGGGCGCGGGGAGCTGTTTTTT | CASSLASGRGELFF
few | TRBJ2-5 | . | TRBV5-4 | TGTGCCAGCAGCCCCGGAGAGATGGAGACCCAGTACTTC | CASSPGEMETQYF
. | TRBJ2-4 | TRBD2 | TRBV7-2 | TGTGCCAGCAGCTGGCTCGGCGGGGGGGATCGTCGGGGCATTCAGTACTTC | CASSWLGGGDRRGIQYF
few | TRBJ2-7 | . | TRBV18 | TGTGCCAGCTCACCACCGGTCGGGTCTTCCTACGAGCAGTACTTC | CASSPPVGSSYEQYF
. | TRBJ1-4 | TRBD1 | TRBV14 | TGTGCCAGCAAGAAGTTGACAGGGGGAAGAGAAAAACTGTTTTTT | CASKKLTGGREKLFF
. | TRBJ2-7 | TRBD1 | TRBV7-2 | TGTGCCAGCAGCCTCGGACAGGGGGCGTGGTTC | CASSLGQGAWF
. | TRBJ2-2 | . | TRBV5-1 | TGCGCCAGCAGCCCAAACACGAACACCGGGGAGCTGTTTTTT | CASSPNTNTGELFF
. | TRBJ2-2 | . | TRBV6-5 | TGTGCCAGCAGTGCCGGGACAACCACCGGGGAGCTGTTTTTT | CASSAGTTTGELFF
. | TRBJ2-7 | TRBD2 | TRBV27 | TGTGCCAGCAGTCCCCGGACTAGCCCGGGGGTATACAAGCAGTACTTC | CASSPRTSPGVYKQYF
. | TRBJ2-3 | . | TRBV6-6 | TGTGCCAGCAGTTACTCAGGGGAGGGCACAGATACGCAGTATTTT | CASSYSGEGTDTQYF
. | TRBJ2-3 | TRBD1 | TRBV6-6 | TGTGCCAGCAGTTCCCTCCGGGACAGGGATGTAGATACGCAGTATTTT | CASSSLRDRDVDTQYF
few | TRBJ1-5 | . | TRBV21-1 | TGTGCCAGCAGCTCGCGACAGGCGGACAGAAGCAATCAGCCCCAGCATTTT | CASSSRQADRSNQPQHF
. | TRBJ2-5 | . | TRBV2 | TGTGCCAGCAGTGACGGCGGGGGCTTGTCTCTTCAAGAGACCCAGTACTTC | CASSDGGGLSLQETQYF
few | TRBJ2-3 | . | TRBV6-5 | TGTGCCAGCAGTTACCGGGGGGCCAGAACAGATACGCAGTATTTT | CASSYRGARTDTQYF
. | TRBJ2-3 | . | TRBV2 | TGTGCCAGCAGGGACAGAAACACAGATACGCAGTATTTT | CASRDRNTDTQYF
. | TRBJ1-4 | . | TRBV9 | TGTGCCAGCAGCGTAGTGGGCCAAAGGGGAGAAAAACTGTTTTTT | CASSVVGQRGEKLFF
few | TRBJ2-7 | TRBD1 | TRBV5-4 | TGTGCCAGCAGCTTGACCACAGGGGCCTACGAGCAGTACTTC | CASSLTTGAYEQYF
few | TRBJ2-3 | . | TRBV15 | TGTGCCACCAGCAGACTAGCAGATACGCAGTATTTT | CATSRLADTQYF
. | TRBJ1-1 | TRBD1 | TRBV9 | TGTGCCAGCAGCGCCCCACAGGGGGGATTGGGTGAAGCTTTCTTT | CASSAPQGGLGEAFF
few | TRBJ1-3 | . | TRBV30 | TGTGCCTGGAGTGTACAGGGAAACACCATATATTTT | CAWSVQGNTIYF
. | TRBJ2-7 | TRBD1 | TRBV10-3 | TGTGCCATCAGTGAGTCTACAGGGGCGTACGAGCAGTACTTC | CAISESTGAYEQYF
few | TRBJ1-1 | TRBD1 | TRBV9 | TGTGCCAGCAGCGTACAGGGGGACACTGAAGCTTTCTTT | CASSVQGDTEAFF
. | TRBJ1-4 | . | TRBV29-1 | TGCAGCGCCCGGGACATGGGGGAAGAAAAACTGTTTTTT | CSARDMGEEKLFF
few | TRBJ2-7 | TRBD1 | TRBV6-6 | TGTGCCAGTTCTCAACCTCGGGGGACAGGGTTGGGCGAGCAGTACTTC | CASSQPRGTGLGEQYF
. | TRBJ2-1 | . | TRBV11-3 | TGTGCCAGCAGCAAAGGGGGCAATGAGCAGTTCTTC | CASSKGGNEQFF
few | TRBJ2-3 | . | TRBV5-1 | TGCGCCAGCAGCTTGGGGACAGGCACAGATACGCAGTATTTT | CASSLGTGTDTQYF
. | TRBJ2-7 | . | TRBV5-4 | TGTGCCAGCAGCTTGGGCGCCGGGGACAACTACGAGCAGTACTTC | CASSLGAGDNYEQYF
few | TRBJ2-5 | TRBD2 | TRBV7-3 | TGTGCCAGCAGCTTAACGGGGCTAGCGGTCCAAGAGACCCAGTACTTC | CASSLTGLAVQETQYF
. | TRBJ2-7 | TRBD1 | TRBV18 | TGTGCCAGCTCACCTCGGACAGGGGAAGGCGAGCAGTACTTC | CASSPRTGEGEQYF
few | TRBJ1-2 | . | TRBV4-1 | TGCGCCAGCAGCCAATTAGGGGGAAAGGATGGCTACACCTTC | CASSQLGGKDGYTF
. | TRBJ1-2 | . | TRBV11-3 | TGTGCCAGCAGCTTAGATCTTGATGGCTACACCTTC | CASSLDLDGYTF
. | TRBJ2-1 | TRBD2 | TRBV5-4 | TGTGCCAGCAGCGCCGCCGGGACTAGAGTCATCTATGAGCAGTTCTTC | CASSAAGTRVIYEQFF
few | TRBJ1-3 | . | TRBV7-9 | TGTGCCAGCAGCCCCCGCAGGGCTGGAAACACCATATATTTT | CASSPRRAGNTIYF